These T cell receptor beta chains were read from a single sample in a study of cytomegalovirus exposure and HLA in healthy donors. TCRdb's table, derived via immunoSEQ multiplex PCR, lists solely in-frame clones and lacks some. Altogether about 120,000 clones are present, about 8.6% being singletons, with the ten largest covering 5% to 6.5%. The sample taken for sequencing was PBMCs. Receptors were obtained from a woman between 40 and 50 years old in good health and CMV-seropositive. Both conserved end residues are trimmed from each CDR3.

j_call: TRBJ2-1
v_call: TRBV12-5
cdr3_aa: ASGLVGGGISSYNEQF

j_call: TRBJ1-1
v_call: TRBV9
cdr3_aa: ASSVGQGAAEAF

j_call: TRBJ1-1
v_call: TRBV5-1
cdr3_aa: ASSPPTGMNTEAF

j_call: TRBJ2-1
v_call: TRBV30
cdr3_aa: AWSVLTSGGVSSYNEQF

j_call: TRBJ2-7
v_call: TRBV15
cdr3_aa: ATSRDRTGNEQY

j_call: TRBJ1-5
v_call: TRBV15
cdr3_aa: ATSRSRQGAGQPQH

j_call: TRBJ1-1
v_call: TRBV19
cdr3_aa: ASSTQNTEAF

j_call: TRBJ1-5
v_call: TRBV5-6
cdr3_aa: ASSPDSPSNQPQH

j_call: TRBJ1-1
v_call: TRBV19
cdr3_aa: ASSVDPEGTEAF

j_call: TRBJ2-1
v_call: TRBV6-4
cdr3_aa: ASSDSSGGANEQF